This TCR beta chain was sequenced during a study of T cell repertoires in cytomegalovirus infection. This clonotype was counted many times. MiXCR, run by TCRdb on the reads, gives a single entry per CDR3 protein. The sample carries nearly 550,000 distinct CDR3 sequences, approximately 15% recorded once. Germline V gene sequence: CDR1 MNHNS, CDR2 SASEGT. The CDR3 consists of 14 residues. The V end was cut by 4 bases, the J end by 6 bases, with 15 bases between. Sample: CD8+ T cells from PBMCs. The chain couples TRBV6-1 to TRBJ1-2; D possibly corresponds to TRBD1 (6 bases). This TCR was recovered from a human donor in good health (CMV status not recorded). Some clones in this sample may be carry-over from other donors' samples. CDR3 region: CASSGDQGLDGYTF. The CDR3 DNA reads as TGTGCCAGCAGTGGTGACCAGGGGCTTGATGGCTACACCTTC.